This T cell receptor beta chain was captured by sequencing in a study of blood T cell repertoires in COVID-19. Data came from immunoSEQ multiplex PCR; TCRdb stores just in-frame clones and leaves some out. This table has more than 110,000 clones, approximately 86% appearing once. The V end was cut by 3 bases, the J end by 0 bases, with 3 bases between. The CDR3 has 12 residues. Germline V gene sequence: CDR1 LGHDT, CDR2 YNNKEL (reference sequence). The TCR originated in a human donor in a cohort sampled during active COVID-19. Input material: peripheral blood. The chain couples TRBV3-1 (or the pseudogene TRBV3-2) to TRBJ2-7; no firm D call. The CDR3 DNA reads TGTGCCAGCAGCCACGTCTCCTACGAGCAGTACTTC. Translation gives CASSHVSYEQYF.